This TCR beta chain was found in a study of blood T cell repertoires in COVID-19. About the research overall: The study drew acute and convalescent COVID-19 samples from the United States, Italy and Spain. Nucleic acid was either cDNA or gDNA, and it came from T cells, B-cell-depleted T cells, or PBMCs.

Trimming took 0 bases from V and 0 from J, leaving 11 bases between them. Germline V gene sequence: CDR1 LGHDT, CDR2 YNNKEL (reference sequence). The CDR3 spans 16 residues. Original processing methods: Amplification of reference gene primers was used by the study to estimate nucleated cell counts. Sequencing used immunoSEQ multiplex PCR; TCRdb keeps in-frame clones, though not all of them. The D gene and trimming were derived from the DNA, and the V and J assignments and clone size from that table. In the table there are some 93,000 clones, about 80% of which are singletons. The chain has TRBV3-1 (or the pseudogene TRBV3-2) and TRBJ1-1, with no clear D. The sample comprised peripheral blood. The clonotype was recovered from a man in his 70s with acute or convalescent COVID-19. The CDR3 here is CASSQDDLVMNTEAFF. CDR3 coding DNA: TGTGCCAGCAGCCAAGACGACTTGGTAATGAACACTGAAGCTTTCTTT.